The entry below gives a single TCR beta chain sequence along with its context. Its specificity is unknown. TCRdb reanalyzed the 5' RACE reads and collapses them to one entry per CDR3 protein, without DNA. The table lists 400,000 to 500,000 distinct CDR3 sequences. These data are taken from a study of T cells expressing NK-cell markers. Study findings and constraints: Topping the CD3+CD56-NKG2C+ fraction as well were these clonotypes, in a few donors.

Germline CDR1 is SGHDT and CDR2 is YYEEEE. The CDR3 covers 14 residues. The TCR was taken from a woman between 18 and 69 years old in good health. The specimen was blood T cells: a sorted CD56 or NKG2C T cell subset, CD4+ or CD8+ T cells, or bulk PBMC T cells (not recorded which). The rearrangement links TRBV5-6 to TRBJ1-6; the D call from TCRdb, TRBD1, cannot be confirmed without DNA. The CDR3 is CASSSGASNSPLHF.